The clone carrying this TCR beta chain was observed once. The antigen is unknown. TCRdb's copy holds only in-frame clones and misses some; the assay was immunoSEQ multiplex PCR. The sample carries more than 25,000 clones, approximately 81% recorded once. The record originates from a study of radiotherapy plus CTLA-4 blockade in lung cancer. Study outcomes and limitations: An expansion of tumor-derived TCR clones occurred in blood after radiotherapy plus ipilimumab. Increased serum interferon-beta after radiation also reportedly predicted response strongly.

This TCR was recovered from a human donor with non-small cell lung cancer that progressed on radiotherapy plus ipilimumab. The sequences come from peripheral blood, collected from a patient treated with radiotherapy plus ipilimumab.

The CDR3 sequence: CASSILQGNTEAFF. CDR3 bases: TGTGCCAGTAGTATACTACAGGGGAACACTGAAGCTTTCTTT. This sequence joins TRBV19 and TRBJ1-1; possible D gene TRBD1, 6 bases. Germline-derived CDR1 and CDR2 are LNHDA and SQIVND (reference sequence). Trimming cost V 2 bases and J 1 base, with 8 bases left between them. This CDR3 has 14 amino acids.